This TCR beta chain was found in a study of T-cell memory formation after mild COVID-19. This clonotype was seen a handful of times. Its matching antigen is unknown. The V gene lost 5 bases and the J gene lost 0 bases, with 7 bases spanning the gap. CDR1 is MDHEN and CDR2 is SYDVKM in the germline V gene. CDR3 length: 13 residues. Study-wide results and caveats: Clones that contracted from day 15 to 85 were balanced CD4/CD8, while later expanders leaned CD4+. Among clones peaking at day 37 in the second wave, SARS-CoV-2 specificity remained unconfirmed.

TCRdb redid the calling of the 5' RACE reads with MiXCR, one entry per CDR3 protein. The sample consists of about 180,000 distinct CDR3 sequences, 16% of them appearing once. The origin of this receptor is an adult woman who had mild COVID-19 (a few samples of this study predate the infection). Cell type and time point are not known. The source material was PBMCs or a T cell subset sorted from them (not recorded which). The chain joins TRBV28 to TRBJ1-1; no clear D. The CDR3 DNA follows: TGTGCCAGCAGTATAGGTATGAACACTGAAGCTTTCTTT. It specifies CASSIGMNTEAFF.